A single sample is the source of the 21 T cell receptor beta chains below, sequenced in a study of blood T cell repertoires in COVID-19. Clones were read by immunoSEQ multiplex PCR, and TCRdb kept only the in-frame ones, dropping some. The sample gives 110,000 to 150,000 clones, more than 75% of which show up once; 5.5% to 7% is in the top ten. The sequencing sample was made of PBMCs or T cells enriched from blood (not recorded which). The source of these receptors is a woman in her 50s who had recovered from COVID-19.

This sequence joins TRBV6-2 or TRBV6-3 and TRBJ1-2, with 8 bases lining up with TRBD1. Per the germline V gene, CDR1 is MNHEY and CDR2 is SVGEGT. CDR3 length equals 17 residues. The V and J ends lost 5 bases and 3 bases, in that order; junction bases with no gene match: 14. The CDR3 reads CASSPGTGWAVDYGYTF. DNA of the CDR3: TGTGCCAGCAGTCCCGGGACAGGTTGGGCCGTAGACTATGGCTACACCTTC.

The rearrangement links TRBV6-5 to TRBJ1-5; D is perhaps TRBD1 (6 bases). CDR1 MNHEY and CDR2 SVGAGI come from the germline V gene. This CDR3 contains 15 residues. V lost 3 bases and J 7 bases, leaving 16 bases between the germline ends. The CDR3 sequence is CASSYGAGAKQPQHF. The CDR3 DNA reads TGTGCCAGCAGTTATGGAGCAGGGGCGAAACAGCCCCAGCATTTT.

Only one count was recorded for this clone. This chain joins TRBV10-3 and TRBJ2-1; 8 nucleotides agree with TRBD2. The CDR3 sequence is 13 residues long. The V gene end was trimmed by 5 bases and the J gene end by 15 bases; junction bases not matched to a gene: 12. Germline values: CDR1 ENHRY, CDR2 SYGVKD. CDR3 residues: CAISPSGGTSPFF. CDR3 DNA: TGTGCCATCAGTCCGAGCGGGGGAACGAGCCCGTTCTTC.

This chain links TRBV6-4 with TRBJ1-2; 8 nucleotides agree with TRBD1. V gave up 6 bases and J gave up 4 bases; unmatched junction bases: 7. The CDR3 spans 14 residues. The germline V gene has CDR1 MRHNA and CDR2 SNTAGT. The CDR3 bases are TGTGCCAGCAGCATGACAGGGGAGGGCTATGGCTACACCTTC. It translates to CASSMTGEGYGYTF.

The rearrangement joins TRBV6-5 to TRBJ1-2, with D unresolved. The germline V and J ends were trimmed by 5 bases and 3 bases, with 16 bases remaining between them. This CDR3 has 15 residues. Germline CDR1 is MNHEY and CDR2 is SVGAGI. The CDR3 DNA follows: TGTGCCAGCAGTCGCCGGGGAGGTGGCCACTATGGCTACACCTTC. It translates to CASSRRGGGHYGYTF.

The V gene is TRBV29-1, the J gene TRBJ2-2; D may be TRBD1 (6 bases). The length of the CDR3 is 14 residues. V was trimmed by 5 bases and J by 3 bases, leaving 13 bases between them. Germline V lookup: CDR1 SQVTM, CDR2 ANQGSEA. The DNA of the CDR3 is TGCAGCGTTACCCGGGACATAGACACCGGGGAGCTGTTTTTT. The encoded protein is CSVTRDIDTGELFF.

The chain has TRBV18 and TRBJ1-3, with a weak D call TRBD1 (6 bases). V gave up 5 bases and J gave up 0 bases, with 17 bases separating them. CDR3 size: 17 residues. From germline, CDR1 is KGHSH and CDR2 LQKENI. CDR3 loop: CASSKGHATISGNTIYF. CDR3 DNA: TGTGCCAGCTCAAAGGGACACGCTACTATCTCTGGAAACACCATATATTTT. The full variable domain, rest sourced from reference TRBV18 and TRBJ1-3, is NAGVMQNPRHLVRRRGQEARLRCSPMKGHSHVYWYRQLPEEGLKFMVYLQKENIIDESGMPKERFSAEFPKEGPSILRIQQVVRGDSAAYFCASSKGHATISGNTIYFGEGSWLTVV.

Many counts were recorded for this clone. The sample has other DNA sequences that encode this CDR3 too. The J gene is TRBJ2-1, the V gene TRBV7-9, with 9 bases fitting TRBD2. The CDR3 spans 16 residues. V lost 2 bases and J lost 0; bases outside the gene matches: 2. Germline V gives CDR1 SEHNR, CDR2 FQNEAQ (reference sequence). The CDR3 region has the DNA TGTGCCAGCAGCTTATCACTAGCGGGCTCCTACAATGAGCAGTTCTTC. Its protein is CASSLSLAGSYNEQFF.

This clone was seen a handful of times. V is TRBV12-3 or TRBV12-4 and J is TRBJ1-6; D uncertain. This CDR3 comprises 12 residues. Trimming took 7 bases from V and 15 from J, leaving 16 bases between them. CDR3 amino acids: CASNFYEEDLHF. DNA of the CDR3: TGTGCCAGCAACTTTTACGAGGAGGACCTCCACTTT.

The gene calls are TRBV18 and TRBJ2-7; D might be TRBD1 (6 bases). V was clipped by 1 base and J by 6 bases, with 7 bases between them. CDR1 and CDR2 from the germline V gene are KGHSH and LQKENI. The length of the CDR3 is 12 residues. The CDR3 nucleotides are TGTGCCAGCTCACCACTACAGGGCGAGCAGTACTTC. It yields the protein CASSPLQGEQYF.

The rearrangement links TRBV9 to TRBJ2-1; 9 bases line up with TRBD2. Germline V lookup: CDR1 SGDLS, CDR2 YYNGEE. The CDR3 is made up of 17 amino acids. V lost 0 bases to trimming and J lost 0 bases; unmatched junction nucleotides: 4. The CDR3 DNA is TGTGCCAGCAGCGTAGGTCTAGCGGGGAGCTCCTACAATGAGCAGTTCTTC. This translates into CASSVGLAGSSYNEQFF.

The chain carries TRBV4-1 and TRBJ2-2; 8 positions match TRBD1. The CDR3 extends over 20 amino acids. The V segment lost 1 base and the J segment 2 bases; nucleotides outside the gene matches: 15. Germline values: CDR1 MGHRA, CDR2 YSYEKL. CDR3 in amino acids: CASSQAVRTGKVVNTGELFF. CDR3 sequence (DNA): TGCGCCAGCAGCCAAGCCGTTAGGACAGGGAAGGTGGTCAACACCGGGGAGCTGTTTTTT.

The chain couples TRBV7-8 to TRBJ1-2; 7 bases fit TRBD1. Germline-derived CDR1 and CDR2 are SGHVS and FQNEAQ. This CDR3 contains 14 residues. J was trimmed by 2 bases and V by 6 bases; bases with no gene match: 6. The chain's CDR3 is CASRPGTANYGYTF. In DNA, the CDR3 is TGTGCCAGCAGACCTGGGACAGCCAACTATGGCTACACCTTC.

CDR3 nucleotide sequence: TGTGCCAGCAGCCTGACTAGTCCCTACGAGCAGTACTTC. This sequence encodes CASSLTSPYEQYF. The chain recombines TRBV12-3 or TRBV12-4 with TRBJ2-7; D might be TRBD2 (6 bases). V lost 6 bases and J lost 2, with 11 bases in between. The length of the CDR3 is 13 residues.

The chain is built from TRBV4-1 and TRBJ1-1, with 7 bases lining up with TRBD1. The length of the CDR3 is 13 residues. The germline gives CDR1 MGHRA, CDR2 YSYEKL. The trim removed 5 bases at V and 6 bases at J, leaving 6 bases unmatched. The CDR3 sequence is CASSETGWSEAFF. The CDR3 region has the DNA TGCGCCAGCAGCGAGACAGGGTGGTCTGAAGCTTTCTTT.

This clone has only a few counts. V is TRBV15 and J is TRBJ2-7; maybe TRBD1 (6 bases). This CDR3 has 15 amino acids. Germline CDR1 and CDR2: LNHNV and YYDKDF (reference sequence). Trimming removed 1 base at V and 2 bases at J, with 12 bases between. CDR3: CATSRGGQGTYEQYF. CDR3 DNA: TGTGCCACCAGCAGAGGAGGGCAGGGGACCTACGAGCAGTACTTC.

The CDR3 DNA reads TGTGCCAGCAGCAATACAGGGACAGCTTTCTTT. Amino acid sequence: CASSNTGTAFF. The chain is built from TRBV9 and TRBJ1-1; D may be TRBD1 (6 bases). The germline V gene has CDR1 SGDLS and CDR2 YYNGEE. This CDR3 is 11 amino acids long. The V gene lost 4 bases and the J gene lost 10 bases, with 11 bases spanning the gap.

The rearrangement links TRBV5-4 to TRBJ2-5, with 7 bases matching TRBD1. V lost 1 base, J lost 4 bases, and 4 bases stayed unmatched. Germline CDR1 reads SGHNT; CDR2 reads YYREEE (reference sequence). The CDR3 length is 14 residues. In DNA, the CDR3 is TGTGCCAGCAGCTTGCAAGGGGGCCCAGAGACCCAGTACTTC. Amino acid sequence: CASSLQGGPETQYF.

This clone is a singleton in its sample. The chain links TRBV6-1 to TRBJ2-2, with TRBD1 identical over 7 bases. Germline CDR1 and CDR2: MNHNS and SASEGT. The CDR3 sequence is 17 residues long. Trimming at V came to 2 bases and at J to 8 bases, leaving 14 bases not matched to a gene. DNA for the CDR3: TGTGCCAGCAGTGAAACCCAATATTTGACAGGGAAAGGGGAGCTGTTTTTT. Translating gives CASSETQYLTGKGELFF.

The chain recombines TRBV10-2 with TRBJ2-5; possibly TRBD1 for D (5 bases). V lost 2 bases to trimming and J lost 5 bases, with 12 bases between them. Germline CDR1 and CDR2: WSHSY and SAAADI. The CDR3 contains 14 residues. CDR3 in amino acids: CASSERTLGETQYF. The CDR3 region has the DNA TGCGCCAGCAGTGAGAGGACACTCGGGGAGACCCAGTACTTC.

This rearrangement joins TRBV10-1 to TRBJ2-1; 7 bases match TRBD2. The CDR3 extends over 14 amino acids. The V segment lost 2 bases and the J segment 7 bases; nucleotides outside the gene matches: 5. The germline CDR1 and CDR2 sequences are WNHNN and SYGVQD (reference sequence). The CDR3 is CASSETRRGNEQFF. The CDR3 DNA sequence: TGCGCCAGCAGTGAGACGCGGCGGGGGAATGAGCAGTTCTTC.